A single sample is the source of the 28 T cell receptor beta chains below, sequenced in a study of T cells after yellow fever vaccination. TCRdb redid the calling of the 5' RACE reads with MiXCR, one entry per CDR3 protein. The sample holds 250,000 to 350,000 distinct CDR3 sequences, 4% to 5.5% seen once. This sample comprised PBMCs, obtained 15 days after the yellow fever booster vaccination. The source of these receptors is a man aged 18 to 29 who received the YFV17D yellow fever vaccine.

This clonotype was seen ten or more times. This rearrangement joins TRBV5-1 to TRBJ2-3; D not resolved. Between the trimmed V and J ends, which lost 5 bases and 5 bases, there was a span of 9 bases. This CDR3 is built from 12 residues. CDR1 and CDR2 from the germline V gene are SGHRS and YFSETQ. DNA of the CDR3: TGCGCCAGCAGGCAGGATAGAGATACGCAGTATTTT. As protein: CASRQDRDTQYF.

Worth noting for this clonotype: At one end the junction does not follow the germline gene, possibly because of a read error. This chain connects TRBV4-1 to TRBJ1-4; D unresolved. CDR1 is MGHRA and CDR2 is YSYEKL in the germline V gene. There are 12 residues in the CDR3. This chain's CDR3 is CASSPPAGLPNF. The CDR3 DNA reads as TGCGCCAGCAGCCCTCCCGCTGGACTCCCAAATTTT.

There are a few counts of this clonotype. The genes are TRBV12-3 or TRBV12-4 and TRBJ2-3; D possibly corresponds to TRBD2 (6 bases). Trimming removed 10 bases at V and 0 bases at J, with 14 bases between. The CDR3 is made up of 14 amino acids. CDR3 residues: CANGRRGSTDTQYF. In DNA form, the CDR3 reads TGTGCCAACGGAAGGAGGGGTAGCACAGATACGCAGTATTTT.

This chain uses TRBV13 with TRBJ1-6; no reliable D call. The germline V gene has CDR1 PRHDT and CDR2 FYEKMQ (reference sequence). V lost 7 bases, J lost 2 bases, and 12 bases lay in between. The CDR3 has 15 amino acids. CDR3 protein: CASTSGGPYNSPLHF. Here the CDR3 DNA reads TGTGCCAGCACCTCCGGTGGCCCCTATAATTCACCCCTCCACTTT.

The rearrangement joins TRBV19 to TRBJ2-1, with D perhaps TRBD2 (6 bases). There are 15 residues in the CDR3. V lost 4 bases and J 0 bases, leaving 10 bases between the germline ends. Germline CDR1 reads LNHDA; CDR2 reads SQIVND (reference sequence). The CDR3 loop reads CASSTAGSSYNEQFF. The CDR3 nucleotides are TGTGCCAGTAGTACGGCGGGGAGCTCCTACAATGAGCAGTTCTTC.

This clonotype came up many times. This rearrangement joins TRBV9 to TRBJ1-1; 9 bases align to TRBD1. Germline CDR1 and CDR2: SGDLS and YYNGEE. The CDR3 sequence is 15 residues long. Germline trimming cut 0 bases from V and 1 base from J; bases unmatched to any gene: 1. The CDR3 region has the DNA TGTGCCAGCAGCGTAGGACAGGGGGGGAACACTGAAGCTTTCTTT. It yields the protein CASSVGQGGNTEAFF.

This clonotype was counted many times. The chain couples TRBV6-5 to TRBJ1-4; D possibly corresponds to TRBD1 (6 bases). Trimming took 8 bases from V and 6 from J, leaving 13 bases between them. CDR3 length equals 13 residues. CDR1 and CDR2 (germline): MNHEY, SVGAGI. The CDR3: CASGGGTDEKLFF. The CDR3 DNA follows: TGTGCCAGCGGGGGCGGGACTGATGAAAAACTGTTTTTT.

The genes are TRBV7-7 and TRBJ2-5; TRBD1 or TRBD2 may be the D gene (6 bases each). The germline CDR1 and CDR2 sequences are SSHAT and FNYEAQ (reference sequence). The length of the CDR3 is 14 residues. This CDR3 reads CASATGGPGETQYF. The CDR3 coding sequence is TGTGCTAGCGCGACCGGGGGCCCGGGAGAGACCCAGTACTTC.

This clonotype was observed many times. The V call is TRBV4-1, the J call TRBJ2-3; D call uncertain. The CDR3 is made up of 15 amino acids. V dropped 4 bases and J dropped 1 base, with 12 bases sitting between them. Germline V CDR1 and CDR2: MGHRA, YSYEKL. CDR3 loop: CASSPRWVGTDTQYF. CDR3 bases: TGCGCCAGCAGCCCGAGGTGGGTGGGCACAGATACGCAGTATTTT.

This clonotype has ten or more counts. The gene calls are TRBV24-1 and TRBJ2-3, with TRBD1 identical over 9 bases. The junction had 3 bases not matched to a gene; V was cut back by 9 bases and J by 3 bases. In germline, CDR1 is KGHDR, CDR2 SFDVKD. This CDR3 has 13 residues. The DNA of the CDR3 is TGTGCCACCGGCGACAGGGGGACAGATACGCAGTATTTT. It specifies CATGDRGTDTQYF.

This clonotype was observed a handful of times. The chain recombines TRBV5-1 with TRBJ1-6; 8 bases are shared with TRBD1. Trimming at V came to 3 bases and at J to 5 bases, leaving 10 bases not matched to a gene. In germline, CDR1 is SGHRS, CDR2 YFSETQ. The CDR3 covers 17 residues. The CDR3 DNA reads TGCGCCAGCAGCTCGACGACAGGGGAGCTCGATAATTCACCCCTCCACTTT. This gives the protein CASSSTTGELDNSPLHF. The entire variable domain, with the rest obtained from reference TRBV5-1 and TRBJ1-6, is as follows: KAGVTQTPRYLIKTRGQQVTLSCSPISGHRSVSWYQQTPGQGLQFLFEYFSETQRNKGNFPGRFSGRQFSNSRSEMNVSTLELGDSALYLCASSSTTGELDNSPLHFGNGTRLTVT.

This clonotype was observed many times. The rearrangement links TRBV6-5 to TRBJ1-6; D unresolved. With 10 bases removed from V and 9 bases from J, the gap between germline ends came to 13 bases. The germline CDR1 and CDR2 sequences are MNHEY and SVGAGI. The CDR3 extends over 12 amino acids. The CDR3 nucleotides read TGTGCCACGTCCTCTCGGGTTTCACCCCTCCACTTT. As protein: CATSSRVSPLHF.

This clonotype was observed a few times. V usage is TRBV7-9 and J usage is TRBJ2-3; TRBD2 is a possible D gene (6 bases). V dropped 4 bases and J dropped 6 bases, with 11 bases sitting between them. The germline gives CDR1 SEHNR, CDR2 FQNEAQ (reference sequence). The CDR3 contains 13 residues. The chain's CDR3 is CASSSRGVDTQYF. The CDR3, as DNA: TGTGCCAGCAGCTCCCGCGGGGTGGATACGCAGTATTTT.

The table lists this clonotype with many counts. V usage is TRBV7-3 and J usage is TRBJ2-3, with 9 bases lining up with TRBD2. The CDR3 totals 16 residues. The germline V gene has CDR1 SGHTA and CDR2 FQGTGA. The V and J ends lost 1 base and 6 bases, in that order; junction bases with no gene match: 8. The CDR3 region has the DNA TGTGCCAGCAGCTTAATGGGCGGGGGGGCCTTGGATACGCAGTATTTT. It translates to CASSLMGGGALDTQYF.

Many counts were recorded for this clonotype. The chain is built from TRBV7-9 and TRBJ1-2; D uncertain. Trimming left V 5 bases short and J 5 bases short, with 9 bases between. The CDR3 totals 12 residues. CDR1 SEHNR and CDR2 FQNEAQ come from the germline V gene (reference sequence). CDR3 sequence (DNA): TGTGCCAGCAGCCCTCACGATTATGGCTACACCTTC. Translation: CASSPHDYGYTF.

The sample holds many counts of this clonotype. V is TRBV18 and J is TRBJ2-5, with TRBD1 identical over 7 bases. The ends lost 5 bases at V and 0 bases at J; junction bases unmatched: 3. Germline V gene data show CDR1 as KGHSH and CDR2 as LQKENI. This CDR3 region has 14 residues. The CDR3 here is CASSVQGDQETQYF. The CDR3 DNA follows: TGTGCCAGCTCAGTGCAGGGGGACCAAGAGACCCAGTACTTC.

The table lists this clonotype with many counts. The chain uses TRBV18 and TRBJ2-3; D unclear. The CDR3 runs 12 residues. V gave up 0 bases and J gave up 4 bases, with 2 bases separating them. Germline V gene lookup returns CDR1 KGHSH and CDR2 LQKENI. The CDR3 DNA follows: TGTGCCAGCTCACCACCGTCAGATACGCAGTATTTT. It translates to CASSPPSDTQYF.

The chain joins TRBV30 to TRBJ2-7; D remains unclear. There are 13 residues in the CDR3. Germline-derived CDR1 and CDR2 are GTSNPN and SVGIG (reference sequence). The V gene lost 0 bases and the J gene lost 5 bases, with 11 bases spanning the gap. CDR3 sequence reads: CAWSVNVGDEQYF. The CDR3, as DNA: TGTGCCTGGAGTGTAAATGTCGGCGACGAGCAGTACTTC.

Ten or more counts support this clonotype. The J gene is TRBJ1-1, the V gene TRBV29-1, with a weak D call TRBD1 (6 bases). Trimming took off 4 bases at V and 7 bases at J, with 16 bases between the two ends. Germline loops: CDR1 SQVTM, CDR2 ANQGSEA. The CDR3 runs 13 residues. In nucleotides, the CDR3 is TGCAGCGTTGTAGGGGGGGGATGGGGTGAAGCTTTCTTT. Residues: CSVVGGGWGEAFF.

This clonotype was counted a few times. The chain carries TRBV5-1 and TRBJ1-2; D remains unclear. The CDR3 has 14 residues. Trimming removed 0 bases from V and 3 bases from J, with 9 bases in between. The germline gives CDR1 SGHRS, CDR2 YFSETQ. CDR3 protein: CASSLDPSYYGYTF. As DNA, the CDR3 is TGCGCCAGCAGCTTGGACCCCAGCTACTATGGCTACACCTTC.

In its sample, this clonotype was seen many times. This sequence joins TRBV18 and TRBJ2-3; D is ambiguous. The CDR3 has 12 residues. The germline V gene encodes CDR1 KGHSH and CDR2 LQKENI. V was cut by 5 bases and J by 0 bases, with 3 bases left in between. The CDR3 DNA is TGTGCCAGCTCAACTAGCACAGATACGCAGTATTTT. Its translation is CASSTSTDTQYF.

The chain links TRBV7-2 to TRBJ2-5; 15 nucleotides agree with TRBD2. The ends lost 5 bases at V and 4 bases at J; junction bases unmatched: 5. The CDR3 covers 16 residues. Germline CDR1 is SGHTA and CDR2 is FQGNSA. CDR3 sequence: CASSRTSGGGPETQYF. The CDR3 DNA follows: TGTGCCAGCAGCCGGACTAGCGGGGGGGGCCCAGAGACCCAGTACTTC.

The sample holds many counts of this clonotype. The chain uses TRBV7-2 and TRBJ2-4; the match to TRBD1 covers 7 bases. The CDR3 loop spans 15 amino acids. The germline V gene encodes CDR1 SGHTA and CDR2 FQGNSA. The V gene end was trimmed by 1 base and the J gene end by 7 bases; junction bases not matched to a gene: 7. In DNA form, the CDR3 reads TGTGCCAGCAGCTTAGACAGGGGTGTAGTTAACATTCAGTACTTC. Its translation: CASSLDRGVVNIQYF.

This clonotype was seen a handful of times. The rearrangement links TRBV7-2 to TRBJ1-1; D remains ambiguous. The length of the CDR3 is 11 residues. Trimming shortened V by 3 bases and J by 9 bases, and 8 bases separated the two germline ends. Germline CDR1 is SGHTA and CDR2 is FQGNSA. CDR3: CASSFGRKAFF. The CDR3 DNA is TGTGCCAGCAGCTTCGGACGGAAAGCTTTCTTT.

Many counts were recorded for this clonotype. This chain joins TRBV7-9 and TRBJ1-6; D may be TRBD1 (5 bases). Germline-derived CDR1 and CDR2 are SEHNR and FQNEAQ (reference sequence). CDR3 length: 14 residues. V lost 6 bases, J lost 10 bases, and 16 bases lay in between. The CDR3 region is CASRIPGVWSPLHF. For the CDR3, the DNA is TGTGCCAGCAGGATTCCGGGGGTTTGGTCACCCCTCCACTTT.

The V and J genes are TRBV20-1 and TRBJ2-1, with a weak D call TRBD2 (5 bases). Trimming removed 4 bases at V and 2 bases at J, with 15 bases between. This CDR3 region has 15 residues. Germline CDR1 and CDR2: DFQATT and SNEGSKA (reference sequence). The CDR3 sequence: CSAILPEATYNEQFF. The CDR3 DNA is TGCAGTGCTATTCTTCCGGAGGCGACCTACAATGAGCAGTTCTTC.

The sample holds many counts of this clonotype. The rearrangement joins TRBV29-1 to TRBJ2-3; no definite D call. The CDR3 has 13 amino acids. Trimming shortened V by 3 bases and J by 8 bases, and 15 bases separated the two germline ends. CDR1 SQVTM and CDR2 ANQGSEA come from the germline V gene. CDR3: CSVESPRPGTQYF. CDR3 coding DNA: TGCAGCGTTGAGTCTCCACGTCCAGGTACGCAGTATTTT.

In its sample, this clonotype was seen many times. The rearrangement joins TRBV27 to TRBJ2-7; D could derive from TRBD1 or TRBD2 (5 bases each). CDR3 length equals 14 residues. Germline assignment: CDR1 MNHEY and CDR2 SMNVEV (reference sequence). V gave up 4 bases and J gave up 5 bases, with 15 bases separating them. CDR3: CASSSLGDAHEQYF. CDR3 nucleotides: TGTGCCAGCAGTTCACTGGGGGATGCCCACGAGCAGTACTTC.